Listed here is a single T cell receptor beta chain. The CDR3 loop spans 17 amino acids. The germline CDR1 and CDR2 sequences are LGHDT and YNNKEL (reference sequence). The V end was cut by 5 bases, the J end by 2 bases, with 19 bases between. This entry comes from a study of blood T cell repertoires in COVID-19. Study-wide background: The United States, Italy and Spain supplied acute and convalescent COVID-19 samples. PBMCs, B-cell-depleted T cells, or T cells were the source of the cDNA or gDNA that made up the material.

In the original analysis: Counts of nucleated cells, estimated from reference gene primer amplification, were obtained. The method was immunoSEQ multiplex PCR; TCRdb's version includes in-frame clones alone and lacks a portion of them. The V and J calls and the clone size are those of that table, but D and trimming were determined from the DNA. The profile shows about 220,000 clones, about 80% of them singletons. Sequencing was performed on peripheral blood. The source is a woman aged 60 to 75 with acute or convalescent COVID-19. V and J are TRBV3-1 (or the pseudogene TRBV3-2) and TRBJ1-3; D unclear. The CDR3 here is CASSSFSGEAPGNTIYF. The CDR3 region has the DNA TGTGCCAGCAGCTCTTTTTCCGGGGAAGCTCCTGGAAACACCATATATTTT.